This T cell receptor beta chain was sequenced for a study of T cells after yellow fever vaccination. General study results and limits: The study re-detected most primary-vaccination clones after the booster (around 96% CD4, 88% CD8). Contaminants from the bulk population, in the form of abundant clonotypes, could be found in FACS-sorted repertoires.

V gave up 4 bases and J gave up 8 bases; unmatched junction bases: 12. The CDR3 runs 16 residues. CDR1 and CDR2 from the germline V gene are SGHNT and YYREEE (reference sequence). The 5'RACE template-switching step produced TCR cDNA and added a universal primer site and UMIs. TCRdb itself ran the 5' RACE reads through MiXCR, one entry per CDR3 protein. The sample includes some 500,000 distinct CDR3 sequences, roughly 13% seen only once; the top ten take around 15%. This clonotype was detected only a few times. Its specificity is not known. The V gene is TRBV5-4, the J gene TRBJ2-1; 10 bases are a match to TRBD2. Sequences were derived from PBMCs, sampled on the day of the yellow fever booster vaccination. The receptor's source is a man aged 25 to 40 who received the YFV17D yellow fever vaccine. DNA for the CDR3: TGTGCCAGCAGCGCCAGATCTAGCGGGAGTGGATATGAGCAGTTCTTC. As protein: CASSARSSGSGYEQFF.